This T cell receptor (beta chain) was identified in a study of blood T cells in healthy people across ages. Study context: About one barcoded beta molecule per two T cells was the capture yield of template switching. Overall study results and limits: Per-million-T-cell TCR beta diversity fell roughly linearly with age.

Combining a sample-barcoded 5' primer with a J-beta primer mix, a second PCR ran for roughly 7 to 12 cycles. A single record per CDR3 protein comes from TCRdb applying MiXCR to the 5' RACE reads. The table lists about 1.7 million distinct CDR3 sequences, about 30% of them singletons, with 7.7% in the top ten. This CDR3 has 15 residues. The germline gives CDR1 MNHEY, CDR2 SVGAGI. V was trimmed by 4 bases and J by 4 bases, leaving 14 bases between them. Worth noting for this clonotype: The antigen remains unidentified. This may stem from a read error, because a much larger clone lies one nucleotide away.

Sequenced sample: blood. V gene TRBV6-5 combines with J gene TRBJ2-1; D is uncertain. This TCR was recovered from a woman aged 30 to 39 in good health. Written as DNA, the CDR3 is TGTGCCAGCAGTTCCCCATTCAAAGGTTACAATGAGCAGTTCTTC. It yields the protein CASSSPFKGYNEQFF.